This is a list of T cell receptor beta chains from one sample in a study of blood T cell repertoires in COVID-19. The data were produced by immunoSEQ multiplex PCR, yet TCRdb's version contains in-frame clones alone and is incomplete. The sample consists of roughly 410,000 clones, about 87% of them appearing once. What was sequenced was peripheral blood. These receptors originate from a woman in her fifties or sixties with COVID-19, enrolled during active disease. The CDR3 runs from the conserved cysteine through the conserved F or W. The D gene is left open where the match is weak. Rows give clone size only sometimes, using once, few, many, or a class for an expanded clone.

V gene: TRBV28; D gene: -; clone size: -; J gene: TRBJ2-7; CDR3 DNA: TGTGCCAGCAGTTTGCCCGGACAGATTATCTACGAGCAGTACTTC; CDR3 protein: CASSLPGQIIYEQYF
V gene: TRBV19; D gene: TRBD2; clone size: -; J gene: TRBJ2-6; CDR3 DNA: TGTGCCAGTAGTGTGGGGCGGGGGGCCCACTCTGGGGCCAACGTCCTGACTTTC; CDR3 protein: CASSVGRGAHSGANVLTF
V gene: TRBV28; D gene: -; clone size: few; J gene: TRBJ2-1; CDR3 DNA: TGTGCCAGCAGTGAGCAACCTTACCGGAATGAGCAGTTCTTC; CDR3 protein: CASSEQPYRNEQFF
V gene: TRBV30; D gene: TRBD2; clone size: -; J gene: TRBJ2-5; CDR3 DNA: TGTGCCTGGAGTCCCGGACTAGCGGCGGAGACCCAGTACTTC; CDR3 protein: CAWSPGLAAETQYF
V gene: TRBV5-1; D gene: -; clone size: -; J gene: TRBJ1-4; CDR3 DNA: TGCGCCAGCAGCTTGTGGTCCAAGGGGGTAGAAAAACTGTTTTTT; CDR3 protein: CASSLWSKGVEKLFF
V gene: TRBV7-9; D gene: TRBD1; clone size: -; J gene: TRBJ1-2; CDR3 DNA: TGTGCCAGCAGCGCAGGGACAGGGTATGGCTACACCTTC; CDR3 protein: CASSAGTGYGYTF
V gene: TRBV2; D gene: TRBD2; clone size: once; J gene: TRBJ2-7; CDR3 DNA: TGTGCCAGCAGTTCTAGCGGTGGCTACGAGCAGTACTTC; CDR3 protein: CASSSSGGYEQYF
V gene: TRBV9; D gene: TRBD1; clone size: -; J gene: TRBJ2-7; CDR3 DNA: TGTGCCAGCAGCCCCCGCGTCCGGGACAGGGGCTACGAGCAGTACTTC; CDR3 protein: CASSPRVRDRGYEQYF
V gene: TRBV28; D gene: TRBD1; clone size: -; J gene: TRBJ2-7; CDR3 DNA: TGTGCCAGCAGTTTAGCTCCGGGACAGGCTACGGGCGAGCAGTACTTC; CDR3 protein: CASSLAPGQATGEQYF
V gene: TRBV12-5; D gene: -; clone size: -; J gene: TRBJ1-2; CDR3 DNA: TGTGCTAGTGGCAAGGGAGTACAAGGCTACACCTTC; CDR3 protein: CASGKGVQGYTF
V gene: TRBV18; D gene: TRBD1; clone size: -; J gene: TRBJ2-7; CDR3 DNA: TGTGCCAGCTCACCAGACAGGGGAATCGACGAGCAGTACTTC; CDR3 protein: CASSPDRGIDEQYF
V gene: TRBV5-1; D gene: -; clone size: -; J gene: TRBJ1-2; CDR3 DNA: TGCGCCAGCAGCTTCACAGGGCTAAACTATGGCTACACCTTC; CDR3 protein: CASSFTGLNYGYTF
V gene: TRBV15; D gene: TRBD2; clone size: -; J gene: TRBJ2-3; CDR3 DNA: TGTGCCACCAGCCCACGTCCGGCTAGCGGGGGGCGCGATACGCAGTATTTT; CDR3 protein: CATSPRPASGGRDTQYF
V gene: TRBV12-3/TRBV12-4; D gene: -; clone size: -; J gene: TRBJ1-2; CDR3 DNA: TGTGCCAGCAGTCCAGGGGTTCCGGGCGGCTACACCTTC; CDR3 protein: CASSPGVPGGYTF
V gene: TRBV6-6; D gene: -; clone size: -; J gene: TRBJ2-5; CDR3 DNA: TGTGCCAGCAGTTACCGTGGAGCCCAGTACTTC; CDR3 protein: CASSYRGAQYF
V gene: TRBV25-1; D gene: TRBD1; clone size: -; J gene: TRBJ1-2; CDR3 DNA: TGTGCCAGCTCCCAAACTGGTGGGGACAGGGGATTTCTCTATGGCTACACCTTC; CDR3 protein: CASSQTGGDRGFLYGYTF
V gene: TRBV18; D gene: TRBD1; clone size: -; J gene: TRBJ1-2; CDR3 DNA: TGTGCCAGCTCAGCCGGGACAGCCGATTACTATGGCTACACCTTC; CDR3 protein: CASSAGTADYYGYTF
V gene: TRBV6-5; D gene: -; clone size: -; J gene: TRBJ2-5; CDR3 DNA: TGTGCCAGCATACGAACCAGACAAGAGACCCAGTACTTC; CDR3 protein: CASIRTRQETQYF
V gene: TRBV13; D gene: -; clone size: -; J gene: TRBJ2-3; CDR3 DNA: TGTGCCAGCAGGCTGGGGGGTACGCAGTATTTT; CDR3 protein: CASRLGGTQYF
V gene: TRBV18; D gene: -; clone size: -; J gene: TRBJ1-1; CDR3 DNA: TGTGCCAGCTCACCCGAGAACGAGGGCACTGAAGCTTTCTTT; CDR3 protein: CASSPENEGTEAFF
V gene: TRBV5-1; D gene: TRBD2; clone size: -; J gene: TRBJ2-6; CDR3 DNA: TGCGCCTCATGGCGGGGGGGCCCTGGGGCCAACGTCCTGACTTTC; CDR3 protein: CASWRGGPGANVLTF
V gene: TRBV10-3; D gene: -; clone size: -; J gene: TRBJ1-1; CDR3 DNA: TGTGCCATCAGTGATGAAGCCCTTATGAACACTGAAGCTTTCTTT; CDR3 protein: CAISDEALMNTEAFF
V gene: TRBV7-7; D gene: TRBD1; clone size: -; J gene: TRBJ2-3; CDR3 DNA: TGTGCCAGCAGCCTGGGACAGTTTAGCACAGATACGCAGTATTTT; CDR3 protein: CASSLGQFSTDTQYF
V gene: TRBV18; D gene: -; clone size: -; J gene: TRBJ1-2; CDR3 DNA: TGTGCCAGCTCACCCGGGGACTATCGGGGCTACACCTTC; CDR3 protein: CASSPGDYRGYTF
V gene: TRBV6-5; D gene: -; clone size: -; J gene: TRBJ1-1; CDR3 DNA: TGTGCCAGCGGGAGCGGGAGACAGGAAGCTTTCTTT; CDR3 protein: CASGSGRQEAFF
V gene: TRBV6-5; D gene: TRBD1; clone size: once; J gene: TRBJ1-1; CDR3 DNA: TGTGCCAGCAGCTCCCAAAAGGGGGCGCGGACTGAAGCTTTCTTT; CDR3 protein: CASSSQKGARTEAFF
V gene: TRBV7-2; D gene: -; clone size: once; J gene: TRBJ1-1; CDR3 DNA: TGTGCCAGCGCTTCACAGGAGAACACTGAAGCTTTCTTT; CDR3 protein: CASASQENTEAFF
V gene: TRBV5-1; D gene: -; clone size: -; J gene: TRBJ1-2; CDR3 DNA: TGCGCCAGCAGCTCGGAGGGCTCGCGGGGTGGCTACACCTTC; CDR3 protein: CASSSEGSRGGYTF
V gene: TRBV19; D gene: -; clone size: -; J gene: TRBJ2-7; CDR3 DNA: TGTGCCAGTAGTTCAACAGGGCGAGGCTACGAGCAGTACTTC; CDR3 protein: CASSSTGRGYEQYF
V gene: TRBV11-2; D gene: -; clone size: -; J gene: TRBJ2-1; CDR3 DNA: TGTGCCAGCAGCTTAGATAGCCGTTTTTACAATGAGCAGTTCTTC; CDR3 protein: CASSLDSRFYNEQFF
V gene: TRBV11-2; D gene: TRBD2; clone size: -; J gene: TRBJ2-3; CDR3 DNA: TGTGCCAGCAGCCGACTAGCGGATACGCAGTATTTT; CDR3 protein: CASSRLADTQYF
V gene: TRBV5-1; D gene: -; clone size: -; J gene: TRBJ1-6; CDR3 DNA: TGCGCCAGCAGCCTCGACAACGGGGGTAATTCACCCCTCCACTTT; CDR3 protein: CASSLDNGGNSPLHF
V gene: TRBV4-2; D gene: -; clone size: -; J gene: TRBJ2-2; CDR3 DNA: TGTGCCAGCAGCCAAGATCCGGGGTCGGTGAACACCGGGGAGCTGTTTTTT; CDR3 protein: CASSQDPGSVNTGELFF
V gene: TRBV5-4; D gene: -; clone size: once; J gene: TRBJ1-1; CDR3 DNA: TGTGCCAGCAGCTTGGCCCCGGCCAGGGGAAGGGAAGCTTTCTTT; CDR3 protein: CASSLAPARGREAFF
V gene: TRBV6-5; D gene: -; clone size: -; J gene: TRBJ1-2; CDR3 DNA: TGTGCCAGCAGAGGAGGGGTTTACTATGGCTACACCTTC; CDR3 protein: CASRGGVYYGYTF
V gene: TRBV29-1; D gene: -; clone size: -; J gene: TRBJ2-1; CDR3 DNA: TGCAGCGGCCTAACAGGGCGCAATGAGCAGTTCTTC; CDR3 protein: CSGLTGRNEQFF
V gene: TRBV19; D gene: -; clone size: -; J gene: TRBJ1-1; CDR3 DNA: TGTGCCAGTAGTACGGCGCGGAGTACTGAAGCTTTCTTT; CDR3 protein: CASSTARSTEAFF